This passage covers 24 T cell receptor beta chains from one sample sequenced in a study of blood T cell repertoires in COVID-19. The table came from immunoSEQ multiplex PCR; TCRdb's copy has only in-frame clones and leaves some out. The sample includes about 180,000 clones, about nine tenths seen only once; the top ten take roughly 9%. Sequenced material: PBMCs or T cells enriched from blood (not recorded which). These receptor sequences come from a woman between 18 and 30 years old who had recovered from COVID-19.

V is TRBV25-1 and J is TRBJ2-2; 8 positions match TRBD2. Unmatched junction bases numbered 11, after V lost 2 bases and J lost 6 bases. This CDR3 is built from 17 residues. Germline V gene lookup returns CDR1 MGHDK and CDR2 SYGVNS. The CDR3 DNA reads TGTGCCAGCAGTGAACCCGGGACTAGAATTACCCCCGGGGAGCTGTTTTTT. Translated: CASSEPGTRITPGELFF. Using reference TRBV25-1 and TRBJ2-2 for the parts outside the CDR3, the full variable domain is EADIYQTPRYLVIGTGKKITLECSQTMGHDKMYWYQQDPGMELHLIHYSYGVNSTEKGDLSSESTVSRIRTEHFPLTLESARPSHTSQYLCASSEPGTRITPGELFFGEGSRLTVL.

This chain links TRBV4-1 with TRBJ2-3; 7 bases line up with TRBD1. Trimming removed 1 base from V and 3 bases from J; junction bases left unmatched: 7. CDR3 length: 16 amino acids. Germline-derived CDR1 and CDR2 are MGHRA and YSYEKL. CDR3 residues: CASSQAVAGGTDTQYF. The DNA for the CDR3 is TGCGCCAGCAGCCAAGCGGTAGCAGGGGGAACAGATACGCAGTATTTT.

CDR3 DNA: TGCGCCAGCAGCTTGGTTTCGGGGGGCAATCAGCCCCAGCATTTT. Translated, it gives CASSLVSGGNQPQHF. J is TRBJ1-5 and V is TRBV5-1; a possible D gene is TRBD1 (5 bases). CDR3 length: 15 residues. Germline CDR1 SGHRS, CDR2 YFSETQ. V lost 0 bases to trimming and J lost 2 bases, with 9 bases between them. The full variable domain, completed using reference TRBV5-1 and TRBJ1-5, is KAGVTQTPRYLIKTRGQQVTLSCSPISGHRSVSWYQQTPGQGLQFLFEYFSETQRNKGNFPGRFSGRQFSNSRSEMNVSTLELGDSALYLCASSLVSGGNQPQHFGDGTRLSIL.

This chain links TRBV7-6 with TRBJ1-3; D is possibly TRBD1 (6 bases). V lost 5 bases and J lost 3, with 11 bases in between. The CDR3 consists of 14 residues. Looked up from germline, CDR1 is SGHVS and CDR2 is FNYEAQ. CDR3 loop: CASSPRGGGNTIYF. DNA of the CDR3: TGTGCCAGCAGCCCTCGAGGGGGTGGAAACACCATATATTTT.

This chain connects TRBV10-1 to TRBJ2-2; D possibly corresponds to TRBD1 (5 bases). The germline V gene encodes CDR1 WNHNN and CDR2 SYGVQD (reference sequence). Trimming removed 0 bases at V and 7 bases at J, with 9 bases between. The CDR3 sequence is 14 residues long. The CDR3 DNA follows: TGCGCCAGCAGTGAGTCCAGGGCAGGCGGGGAGCTGTTTTTT. Its translation: CASSESRAGGELFF.

This chain links TRBV7-9 with TRBJ2-1; TRBD2 matches 10 bases. The V gene end was trimmed by 1 base and the J gene end by 15 bases; junction bases not matched to a gene: 9. Germline CDR1 and CDR2: SEHNR and FQNEAQ (reference sequence). There are 14 residues in the CDR3. This chain's CDR3 is CASSLGTSGGNGFF. CDR3 sequence (DNA): TGTGCCAGCAGCTTAGGGACTAGCGGTGGAAATGGGTTCTTC.

This chain uses TRBV5-4 with TRBJ2-5; D gene uncertain. Germline loops: CDR1 SGHNT, CDR2 YYREEE (reference sequence). V was cut by 4 bases and J by 0 bases, with 10 bases left in between. This CDR3 is built from 14 residues. The CDR3 region is CASSLKRDQETQYF. CDR3 sequence (DNA): TGTGCCAGCAGCCTAAAACGGGACCAAGAGACCCAGTACTTC.

The chain is built from TRBV3-1 (or the pseudogene TRBV3-2) and TRBJ1-5; 8 bases map to TRBD1. The CDR3 is 18 amino acids. V lost 2 bases, J lost 1 base, and 10 bases stayed unmatched. The germline gives CDR1 LGHDT, CDR2 YNNKEL (reference sequence). CDR3 nucleotides: TGTGCCAGCAGCCAATACATTCCCGGGACAGGAAGCAATCAGCCCCAGCATTTT. This encodes CASSQYIPGTGSNQPQHF.

The J gene is TRBJ1-1, the V gene TRBV10-2; 8 bases are shared with TRBD1. Per the germline V gene, CDR1 is WSHSY and CDR2 is SAAADI. The junction had 6 bases not matched to a gene; V was cut back by 2 bases and J by 4 bases. This CDR3 contains 15 residues. The CDR3 spells CASSEPRGPPTEAFF. The CDR3 nucleotides are TGCGCCAGCAGTGAGCCCAGGGGGCCTCCCACTGAAGCTTTCTTT.

The V call is TRBV30, the J call TRBJ2-1; D gene uncertain. Per germline, CDR1 GTSNPN and CDR2 SVGIG (reference sequence). V lost 0 bases to trimming and J lost 6 bases, with 6 bases between them. This CDR3 region has 12 residues. The CDR3 DNA sequence: TGTGCCTGGAGTGTATCCCTCAATGAGCAGTTCTTC. It specifies CAWSVSLNEQFF.

Turning to this clone: Other DNA sequences within the sample encode an identical CDR3. CDR3 in amino acids: CASSPLAGSYNEQFF. CDR3 DNA: TGTGCCAGCAGTCCACTAGCCGGCTCCTACAATGAGCAGTTCTTC. The V gene is TRBV6-4, the J gene TRBJ2-1, with TRBD2 as a possible D gene (6 bases). The length of the CDR3 is 15 residues. Trimming removed 5 bases at V and 0 bases at J, with 11 bases between. In germline, CDR1 is MRHNA, CDR2 SNTAGT.

The CDR3 spells CSVAPPANTGELFF. In nucleotides, the CDR3 is TGCAGCGTGGCCCCTCCCGCGAACACCGGGGAGCTGTTTTTT. The gene calls are TRBV29-1 and TRBJ2-2; D is uncertain. Per germline, CDR1 SQVTM and CDR2 ANQGSEA. This CDR3 region has 14 residues. V lost 6 bases, J lost 0 bases, and 11 bases lay in between.

J is TRBJ2-7 and V is TRBV6-5, with 8 bases identical to TRBD1. The CDR3 contains 15 residues. CDR1 and CDR2 (germline): MNHEY, SVGAGI. After removal of 5 bases from V and 2 bases from J, the junction contained 8 bases not matched to a gene. The CDR3 coding sequence is TGTGCCAGCAGTCCGCGGACAGGGACCACCTACGAGCAGTACTTC. Protein product: CASSPRTGTTYEQYF.

A single count supports this clone. The chain's CDR3 is CASSETGHEQYF. CDR3 sequence (DNA): TGCGCCAGCAGTGAGACAGGTCACGAGCAGTACTTC. The chain joins TRBV10-2 to TRBJ2-7; D possibly corresponds to TRBD1 (5 bases). The CDR3 contains 12 residues. Germline V gives CDR1 WSHSY, CDR2 SAAADI. V lost 2 bases and J 5 bases, leaving 7 bases between the germline ends.

The gene calls are TRBV5-1 and TRBJ2-3; 10 nucleotides line up with TRBD2. CDR3 size: 16 residues. With 4 bases clipped from V and 4 bases from J, the junction kept 9 bases outside the gene matches. Germline CDR1 SGHRS, CDR2 YFSETQ. CDR3 bases: TGCGCCAGCAGCCCTATAGCGGGGGGAGGGGCAGATACGCAGTATTTT. Protein product: CASSPIAGGGADTQYF.

This clone was picked up one time. The V call is TRBV5-8, the J call TRBJ1-2; D is perhaps TRBD1 (6 bases). Germline-derived CDR1 and CDR2 are SGHTS and YDEGEE. V lost 5 bases, J lost 7 bases, and 12 bases lay in between. This CDR3 has 12 residues. Written as DNA, the CDR3 is TGTGCCAGCAGGCGAACAGGGTTTGGCTACACCTTC. This translates into CASRRTGFGYTF.

This clone was seen more than once but under ten times. The rearrangement uses TRBV7-9 and TRBJ2-7, with D hard to call. The CDR3 runs 11 residues. Germline assignment: CDR1 SEHNR and CDR2 FQNEAQ (reference sequence). Trimming stripped 5 bases from V and 2 bases from J, with 4 bases between. CDR3 in amino acids: CASSNTYEQYF. In DNA form, the CDR3 reads TGTGCCAGCAGCAACACCTACGAGCAGTACTTC.

This chain joins TRBV29-1 and TRBJ1-1; maybe TRBD1 (6 bases). Between the trimmed V and J ends, which lost 7 bases and 4 bases, there was a span of 16 bases. The V gene's germline CDR1 is SQVTM and CDR2 ANQGSEA. CDR3 size: 13 residues. The CDR3 spells CSGGQGTGTEAFF. The CDR3 bases are TGCAGCGGGGGGCAGGGGACGGGCACTGAAGCTTTCTTT.

The V gene is TRBV30, the J gene TRBJ2-4, with D maybe TRBD2 (6 bases). V shed 1 base and J shed 0 bases, with 10 bases lying between them. The V gene's germline CDR1 is GTSNPN and CDR2 SVGIG (reference sequence). This CDR3 is built from 15 residues. CDR3 sequence: CAWSGLAVAKNIQYF. The CDR3 nucleotides read TGTGCCTGGAGTGGTTTAGCGGTAGCCAAAAACATTCAGTACTTC.

The chain carries TRBV28 and TRBJ1-2; D uncertain. This CDR3 has 12 amino acids. CDR1 MDHEN and CDR2 SYDVKM come from the germline V gene. Trimming cost V 8 bases and J 0 bases, with 7 bases left between them. This chain's CDR3 is CASVEANYGYTF. The CDR3 DNA sequence: TGTGCCAGCGTGGAGGCTAACTATGGCTACACCTTC.

The chain has TRBV19 and TRBJ2-6; unclear D gene. V was shortened by 4 bases and J by 1 base, with 8 bases between the two germline ends. Per the germline V gene, CDR1 is LNHDA and CDR2 is SQIVND (reference sequence). CDR3 size: 15 residues. The CDR3 DNA is TGTGCCAGTAGTACCCCTCAGTCTGGGGCCAACGTCCTGACTTTC. This codes for CASSTPQSGANVLTF.

This sequence joins TRBV28 and TRBJ1-5; the D is unclear. The V end lost 2 bases, the J end lost 5 bases, and 13 bases lay between the germline ends. Germline CDR1 MDHEN, CDR2 SYDVKM. The CDR3 consists of 15 residues. The CDR3 sequence: CASSLRSYPHQPQHF. CDR3 nucleotides: TGTGCCAGCAGTTTACGTTCGTATCCCCATCAGCCCCAGCATTTT.

The V gene is TRBV9, the J gene TRBJ1-2; D perhaps matches TRBD1 (6 bases). The germline V and J ends were trimmed by 2 bases and 3 bases, with 8 bases remaining between them. This CDR3 has 13 amino acids. CDR1 and CDR2 from the germline V gene are SGDLS and YYNGEE. CDR3 DNA: TGTGCCAGCAGCGTTTCAGGGGACTATGGCTACACCTTC. The encoded protein is CASSVSGDYGYTF.

V is TRBV28 and J is TRBJ1-4; D possibly corresponds to TRBD1 (5 bases). This CDR3 is 12 amino acids long. Trimming removed 5 bases at V and 16 bases at J, with 17 bases between. Germline V lookup: CDR1 MDHEN, CDR2 SYDVKM. The CDR3 DNA sequence: TGTGCCAGCAGTCTCAGGTGGGGCACCTGGTTTTTT. Its protein is CASSLRWGTWFF. Full variable domain (missing parts from reference TRBV28 and TRBJ1-4): DVKVTQSSRYLVKRTGEKVFLECVQDMDHENMFWYRQDPGLGLRLIYFSYDVKMKEKGDIPEGYSVSREKKERFSLILESASTNQTSMYLCASSLRWGTWFFGSGTQLSVL.